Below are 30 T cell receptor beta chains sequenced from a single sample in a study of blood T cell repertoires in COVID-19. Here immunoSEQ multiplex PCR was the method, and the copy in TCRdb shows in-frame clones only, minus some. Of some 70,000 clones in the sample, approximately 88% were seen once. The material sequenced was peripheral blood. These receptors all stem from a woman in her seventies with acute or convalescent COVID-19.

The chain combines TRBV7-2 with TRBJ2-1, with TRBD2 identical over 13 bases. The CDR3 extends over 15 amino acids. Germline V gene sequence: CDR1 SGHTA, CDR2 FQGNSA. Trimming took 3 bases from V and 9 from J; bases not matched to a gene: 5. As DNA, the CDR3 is TGTGCCAGCAGCTTGACTAGCGGGAGGAACGGTGAGCAGTTCTTC. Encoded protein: CASSLTSGRNGEQFF.

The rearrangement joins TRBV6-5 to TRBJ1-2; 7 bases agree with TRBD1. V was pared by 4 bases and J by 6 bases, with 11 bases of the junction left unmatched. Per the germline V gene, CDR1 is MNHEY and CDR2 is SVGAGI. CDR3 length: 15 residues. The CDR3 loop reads CASSSPPGQLHGYTF. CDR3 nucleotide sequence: TGTGCCAGCAGTTCCCCGCCGGGACAGCTTCATGGCTACACCTTC.

The CDR3 nucleotides are TGTGCCTGGAGCCAGGGTTATTCCTCCTACGAGCAGTACTTC. Protein sequence: CAWSQGYSSYEQYF. The chain couples TRBV30 to TRBJ2-7; a weak D match, TRBD1 (5 bases). V dropped 3 bases and J dropped 0 bases, with 12 bases sitting between them. From germline, CDR1 is GTSNPN and CDR2 SVGIG (reference sequence). The CDR3 is 14 residues long. Looking up the rest from reference TRBV30 and TRBJ2-7 gives the full variable domain: SQTIHQWPATLVQPVGSPLSLECTVEGTSNPNLYWYRQAAGRGLQLLFYSVGIGQISSEVPQNLSASRPQDRQFILSSKKLLLSDSGFYLCAWSQGYSSYEQYFGPGTRLTVT.

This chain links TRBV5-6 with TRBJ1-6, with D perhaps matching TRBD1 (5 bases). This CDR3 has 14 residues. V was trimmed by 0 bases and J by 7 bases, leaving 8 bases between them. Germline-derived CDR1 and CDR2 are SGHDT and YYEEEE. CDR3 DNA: TGTGCCAGCAGCTTGGGGGGCTCGAATTCACCCCTCCACTTT. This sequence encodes CASSLGGSNSPLHF.

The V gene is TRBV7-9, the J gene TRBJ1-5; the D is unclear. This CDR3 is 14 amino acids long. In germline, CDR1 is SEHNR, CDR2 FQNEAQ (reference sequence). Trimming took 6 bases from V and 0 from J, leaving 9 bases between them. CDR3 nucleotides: TGTGCCAGCAGTCCATTACATAGCAATCAGCCCCAGCATTTT. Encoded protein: CASSPLHSNQPQHF.

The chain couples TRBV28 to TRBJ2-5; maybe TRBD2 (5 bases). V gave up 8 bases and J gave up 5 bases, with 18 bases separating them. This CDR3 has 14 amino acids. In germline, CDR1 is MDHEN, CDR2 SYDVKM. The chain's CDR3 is CASANSDLAETQYF. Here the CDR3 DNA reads TGTGCCAGCGCAAACTCGGACTTAGCCGAGACCCAGTACTTC.

CDR3 bases: TGTGCCAGCAGCCTGCGGCAGGACACTAAGAACTATGGCTACACCTTC. It translates to CASSLRQDTKNYGYTF. The chain employs TRBV13 and TRBJ1-2; maybe TRBD1 (5 bases). V lost 5 bases to trimming and J lost 2 bases, with 18 bases between them. The CDR3 runs to 16 residues. Germline V gives CDR1 PRHDT, CDR2 FYEKMQ (reference sequence). Full variable domain (missing parts from reference TRBV13 and TRBJ1-2): AAGVIQSPRHLIKEKRETATLKCYPIPRHDTVYWYQQGPGQDPQFLISFYEKMQSDKGSIPDRFSAQQFSDYHSELNMSSLELGDSALYFCASSLRQDTKNYGYTFGSGTRLTVV.

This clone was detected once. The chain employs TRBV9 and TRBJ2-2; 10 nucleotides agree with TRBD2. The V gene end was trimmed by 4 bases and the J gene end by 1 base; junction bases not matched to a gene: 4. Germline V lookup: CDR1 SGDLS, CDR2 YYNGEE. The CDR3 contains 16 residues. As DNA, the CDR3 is TGTGCCAGCAGCCCGCGGACTAGCGGGAACACCGGGGAGCTGTTTTTT. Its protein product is CASSPRTSGNTGELFF. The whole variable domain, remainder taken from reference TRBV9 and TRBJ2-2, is DSGVTQTPKHLITATGQRVTLRCSPRSGDLSVYWYQQSLDQGLQFLIQYYNGEERAKGNILERFSAQQFPDLHSELNLSSLELGDSALYFCASSPRTSGNTGELFFGEGSRLTVL.

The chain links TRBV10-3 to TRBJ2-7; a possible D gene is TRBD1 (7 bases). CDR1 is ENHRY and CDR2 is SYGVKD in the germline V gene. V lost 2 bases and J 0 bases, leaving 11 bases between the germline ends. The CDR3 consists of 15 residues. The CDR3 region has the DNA TGTGCCATCAGTGAGGCGGGACAGATCTCCTACGAGCAGTACTTC. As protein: CAISEAGQISYEQYF.

In DNA, the CDR3 is TGCGCCAGCAGCCAAGGGACAGTTTATGGCTACACCTTC. This sequence encodes CASSQGTVYGYTF. The chain is built from TRBV4-1 and TRBJ1-2; a possible D gene is TRBD1 (6 bases). V was shortened by 1 base and J by 5 bases, with 8 bases between the two germline ends. This CDR3 is 13 amino acids long. CDR1 and CDR2 from the germline V gene are MGHRA and YSYEKL.

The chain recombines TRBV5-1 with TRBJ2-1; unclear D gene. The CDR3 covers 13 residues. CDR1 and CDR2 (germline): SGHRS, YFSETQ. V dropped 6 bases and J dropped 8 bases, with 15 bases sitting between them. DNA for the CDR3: TGCGCCAGCACCACTAACACGGGTCATGAGCAGTTCTTC. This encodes CASTTNTGHEQFF. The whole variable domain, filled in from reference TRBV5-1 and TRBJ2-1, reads KAGVTQTPRYLIKTRGQQVTLSCSPISGHRSVSWYQQTPGQGLQFLFEYFSETQRNKGNFPGRFSGRQFSNSRSEMNVSTLELGDSALYLCASTTNTGHEQFFGPGTRLTVL.

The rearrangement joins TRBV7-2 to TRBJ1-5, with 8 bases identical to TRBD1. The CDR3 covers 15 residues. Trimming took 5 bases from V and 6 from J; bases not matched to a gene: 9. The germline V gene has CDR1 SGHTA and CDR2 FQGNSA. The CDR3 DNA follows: TGTGCCAGCAGCCCAGGGGGCGGGGGGGCTCAGCCCCAGCATTTT. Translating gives CASSPGGGGAQPQHF. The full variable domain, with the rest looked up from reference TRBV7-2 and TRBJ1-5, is GAGVSQSPSNKVTEKGKDVELRCDPISGHTALYWYRQSLGQGLEFLIYFQGNSAPDKSGLPSDRFSAERTGGSVSTLTIQRTQQEDSAVYLCASSPGGGGAQPQHFGDGTRLSIL.

CDR3 bases: TGTGCCAGCAGCCTCGACAGAAATGGAAACACCATATATTTT. Translation: CASSLDRNGNTIYF. The V and J genes are TRBV9 and TRBJ1-3, with D tentatively TRBD1 (5 bases). CDR3 length: 14 residues. The V end was cut by 4 bases, the J end by 3 bases, with 11 bases between. CDR1 is SGDLS and CDR2 is YYNGEE in the germline V gene.

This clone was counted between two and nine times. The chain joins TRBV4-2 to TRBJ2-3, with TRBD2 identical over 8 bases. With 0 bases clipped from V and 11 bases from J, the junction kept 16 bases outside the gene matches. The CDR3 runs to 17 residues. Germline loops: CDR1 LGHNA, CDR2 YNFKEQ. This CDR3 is CASSQDGTSGMRYGQYF. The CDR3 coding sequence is TGTGCCAGCAGCCAAGATGGCACTAGCGGCATGAGATACGGGCAGTATTTT.

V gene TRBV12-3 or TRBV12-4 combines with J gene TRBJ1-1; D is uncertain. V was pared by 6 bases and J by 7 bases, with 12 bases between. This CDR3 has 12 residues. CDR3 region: CASSRDWVEAFF. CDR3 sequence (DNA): TGTGCCAGCAGCCGTGACTGGGTTGAAGCTTTCTTT.

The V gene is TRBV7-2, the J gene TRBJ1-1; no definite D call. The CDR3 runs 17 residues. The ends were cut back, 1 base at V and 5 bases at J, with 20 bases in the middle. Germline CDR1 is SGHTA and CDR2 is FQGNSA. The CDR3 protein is CASSLGWVGGRETEAFF. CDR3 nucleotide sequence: TGTGCCAGCAGCTTAGGATGGGTCGGTGGGAGGGAAACTGAAGCTTTCTTT.

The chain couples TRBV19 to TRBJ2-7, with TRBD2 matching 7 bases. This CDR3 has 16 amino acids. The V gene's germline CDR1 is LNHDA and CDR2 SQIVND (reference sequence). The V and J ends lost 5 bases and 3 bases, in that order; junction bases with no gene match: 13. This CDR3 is CASSGGPGTIVYEQYF. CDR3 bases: TGTGCCAGTAGTGGTGGCCCCGGGACTATTGTCTACGAGCAGTACTTC.

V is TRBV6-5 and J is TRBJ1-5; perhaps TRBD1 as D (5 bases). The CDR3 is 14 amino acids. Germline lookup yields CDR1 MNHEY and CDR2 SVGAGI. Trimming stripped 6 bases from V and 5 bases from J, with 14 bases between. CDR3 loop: CASRGGRSHQPQHF. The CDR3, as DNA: TGTGCCAGCAGGGGGGGTCGATCTCATCAGCCCCAGCATTTT.

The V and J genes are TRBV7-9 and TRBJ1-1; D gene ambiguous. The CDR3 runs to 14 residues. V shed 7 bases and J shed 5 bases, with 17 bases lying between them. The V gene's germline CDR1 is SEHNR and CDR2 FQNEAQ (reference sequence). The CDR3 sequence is CASNYPTRGTEAFF. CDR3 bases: TGTGCCAGCAATTATCCTACCCGAGGGACTGAAGCTTTCTTT.

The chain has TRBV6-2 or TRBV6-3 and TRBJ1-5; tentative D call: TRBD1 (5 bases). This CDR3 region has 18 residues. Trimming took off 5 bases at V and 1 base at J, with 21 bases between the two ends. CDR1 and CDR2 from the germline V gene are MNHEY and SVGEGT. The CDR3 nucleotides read TGTGCCAGCAGTCCGGCGGGGGGGGGAATGACGAGCAATCAGCCCCAGCATTTT. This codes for CASSPAGGGMTSNQPQHF.

The CDR3 protein is CASSLVLANTEAFF. The CDR3 nucleotides read TGTGCCAGCAGCTTAGTCCTGGCGAACACTGAAGCTTTCTTT. The rearrangement links TRBV7-3 to TRBJ1-1; D is ambiguous. This CDR3 region has 14 residues. Trimming took off 2 bases at V and 1 base at J, with 8 bases between the two ends. CDR1 SGHTA and CDR2 FQGTGA come from the germline V gene.

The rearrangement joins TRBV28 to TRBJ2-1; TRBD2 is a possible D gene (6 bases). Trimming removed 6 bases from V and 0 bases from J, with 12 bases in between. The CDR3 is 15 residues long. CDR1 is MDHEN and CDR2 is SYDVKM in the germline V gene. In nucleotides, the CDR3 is TGTGCCAGCAGGTTCCCGGGAGCCTCCTACAATGAGCAGTTCTTC. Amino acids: CASRFPGASYNEQFF.

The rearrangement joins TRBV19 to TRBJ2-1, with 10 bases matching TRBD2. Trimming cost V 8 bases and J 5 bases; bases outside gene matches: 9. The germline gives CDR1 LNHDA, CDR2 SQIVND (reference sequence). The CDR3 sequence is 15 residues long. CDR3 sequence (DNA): TGTGCCAGTGGCCTTCTAGCGGGAGAGAACAATGAGCAGTTCTTC. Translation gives CASGLLAGENNEQFF. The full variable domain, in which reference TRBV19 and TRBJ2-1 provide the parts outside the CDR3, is DGGITQSPKYLFRKEGQNVTLSCEQNLNHDAMYWYRQDPGQGLRLIYYSQIVNDFQKGDIAEGYSVSREKKESFPLTVTSAQKNPTAFYLCASGLLAGENNEQFFGPGTRLTVL.

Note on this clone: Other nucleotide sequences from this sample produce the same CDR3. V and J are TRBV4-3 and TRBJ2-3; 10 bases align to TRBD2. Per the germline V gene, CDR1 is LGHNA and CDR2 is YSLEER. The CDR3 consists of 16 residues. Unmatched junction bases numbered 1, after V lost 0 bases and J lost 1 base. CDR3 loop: CASSQDLAGGTDTQYF. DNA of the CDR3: TGCGCCAGCAGCCAAGATCTAGCGGGAGGCACAGATACGCAGTATTTT.

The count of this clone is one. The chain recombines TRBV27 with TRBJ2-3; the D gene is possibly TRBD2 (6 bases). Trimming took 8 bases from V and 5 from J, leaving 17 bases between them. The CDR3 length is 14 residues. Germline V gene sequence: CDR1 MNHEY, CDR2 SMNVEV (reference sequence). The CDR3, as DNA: TGTGCCAGCTGCACCGGGACTCGAATAGATACGCAGTATTTT. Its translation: CASCTGTRIDTQYF.

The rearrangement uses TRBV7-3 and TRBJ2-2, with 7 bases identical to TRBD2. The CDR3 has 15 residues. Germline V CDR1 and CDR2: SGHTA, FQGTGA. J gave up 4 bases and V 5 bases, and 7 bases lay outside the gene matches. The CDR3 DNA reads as TGTGCCAGCAGCCCAAGCGGGATAGGCACCGGGGAGCTGTTTTTT. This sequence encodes CASSPSGIGTGELFF.

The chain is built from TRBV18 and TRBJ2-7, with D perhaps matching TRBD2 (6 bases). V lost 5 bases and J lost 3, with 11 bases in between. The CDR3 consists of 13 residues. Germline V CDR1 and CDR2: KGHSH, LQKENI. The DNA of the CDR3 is TGTGCCAGCTCATCGGGACTTTTCTACGAGCAGTACTTC. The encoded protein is CASSSGLFYEQYF.

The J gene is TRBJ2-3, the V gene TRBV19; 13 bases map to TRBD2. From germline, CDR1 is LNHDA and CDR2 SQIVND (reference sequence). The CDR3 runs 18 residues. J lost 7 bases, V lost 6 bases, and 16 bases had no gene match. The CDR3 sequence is CASSGLAGDTTSFYTQYF. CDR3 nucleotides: TGTGCCAGTAGCGGACTAGCGGGGGACACGACCTCTTTTTATACGCAGTATTTT.

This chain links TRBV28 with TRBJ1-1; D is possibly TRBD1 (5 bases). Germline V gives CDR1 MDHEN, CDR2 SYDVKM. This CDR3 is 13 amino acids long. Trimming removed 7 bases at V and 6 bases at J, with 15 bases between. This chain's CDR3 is CASKTSRDSEAFF. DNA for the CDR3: TGTGCCAGCAAAACATCCCGGGACTCTGAAGCTTTCTTT.

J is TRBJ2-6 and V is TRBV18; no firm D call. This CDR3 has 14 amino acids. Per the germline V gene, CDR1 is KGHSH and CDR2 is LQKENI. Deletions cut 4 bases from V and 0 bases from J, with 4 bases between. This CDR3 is CASSLDSGANVLTF. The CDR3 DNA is TGTGCCAGCTCACTAGACTCTGGGGCCAACGTCCTGACTTTC.